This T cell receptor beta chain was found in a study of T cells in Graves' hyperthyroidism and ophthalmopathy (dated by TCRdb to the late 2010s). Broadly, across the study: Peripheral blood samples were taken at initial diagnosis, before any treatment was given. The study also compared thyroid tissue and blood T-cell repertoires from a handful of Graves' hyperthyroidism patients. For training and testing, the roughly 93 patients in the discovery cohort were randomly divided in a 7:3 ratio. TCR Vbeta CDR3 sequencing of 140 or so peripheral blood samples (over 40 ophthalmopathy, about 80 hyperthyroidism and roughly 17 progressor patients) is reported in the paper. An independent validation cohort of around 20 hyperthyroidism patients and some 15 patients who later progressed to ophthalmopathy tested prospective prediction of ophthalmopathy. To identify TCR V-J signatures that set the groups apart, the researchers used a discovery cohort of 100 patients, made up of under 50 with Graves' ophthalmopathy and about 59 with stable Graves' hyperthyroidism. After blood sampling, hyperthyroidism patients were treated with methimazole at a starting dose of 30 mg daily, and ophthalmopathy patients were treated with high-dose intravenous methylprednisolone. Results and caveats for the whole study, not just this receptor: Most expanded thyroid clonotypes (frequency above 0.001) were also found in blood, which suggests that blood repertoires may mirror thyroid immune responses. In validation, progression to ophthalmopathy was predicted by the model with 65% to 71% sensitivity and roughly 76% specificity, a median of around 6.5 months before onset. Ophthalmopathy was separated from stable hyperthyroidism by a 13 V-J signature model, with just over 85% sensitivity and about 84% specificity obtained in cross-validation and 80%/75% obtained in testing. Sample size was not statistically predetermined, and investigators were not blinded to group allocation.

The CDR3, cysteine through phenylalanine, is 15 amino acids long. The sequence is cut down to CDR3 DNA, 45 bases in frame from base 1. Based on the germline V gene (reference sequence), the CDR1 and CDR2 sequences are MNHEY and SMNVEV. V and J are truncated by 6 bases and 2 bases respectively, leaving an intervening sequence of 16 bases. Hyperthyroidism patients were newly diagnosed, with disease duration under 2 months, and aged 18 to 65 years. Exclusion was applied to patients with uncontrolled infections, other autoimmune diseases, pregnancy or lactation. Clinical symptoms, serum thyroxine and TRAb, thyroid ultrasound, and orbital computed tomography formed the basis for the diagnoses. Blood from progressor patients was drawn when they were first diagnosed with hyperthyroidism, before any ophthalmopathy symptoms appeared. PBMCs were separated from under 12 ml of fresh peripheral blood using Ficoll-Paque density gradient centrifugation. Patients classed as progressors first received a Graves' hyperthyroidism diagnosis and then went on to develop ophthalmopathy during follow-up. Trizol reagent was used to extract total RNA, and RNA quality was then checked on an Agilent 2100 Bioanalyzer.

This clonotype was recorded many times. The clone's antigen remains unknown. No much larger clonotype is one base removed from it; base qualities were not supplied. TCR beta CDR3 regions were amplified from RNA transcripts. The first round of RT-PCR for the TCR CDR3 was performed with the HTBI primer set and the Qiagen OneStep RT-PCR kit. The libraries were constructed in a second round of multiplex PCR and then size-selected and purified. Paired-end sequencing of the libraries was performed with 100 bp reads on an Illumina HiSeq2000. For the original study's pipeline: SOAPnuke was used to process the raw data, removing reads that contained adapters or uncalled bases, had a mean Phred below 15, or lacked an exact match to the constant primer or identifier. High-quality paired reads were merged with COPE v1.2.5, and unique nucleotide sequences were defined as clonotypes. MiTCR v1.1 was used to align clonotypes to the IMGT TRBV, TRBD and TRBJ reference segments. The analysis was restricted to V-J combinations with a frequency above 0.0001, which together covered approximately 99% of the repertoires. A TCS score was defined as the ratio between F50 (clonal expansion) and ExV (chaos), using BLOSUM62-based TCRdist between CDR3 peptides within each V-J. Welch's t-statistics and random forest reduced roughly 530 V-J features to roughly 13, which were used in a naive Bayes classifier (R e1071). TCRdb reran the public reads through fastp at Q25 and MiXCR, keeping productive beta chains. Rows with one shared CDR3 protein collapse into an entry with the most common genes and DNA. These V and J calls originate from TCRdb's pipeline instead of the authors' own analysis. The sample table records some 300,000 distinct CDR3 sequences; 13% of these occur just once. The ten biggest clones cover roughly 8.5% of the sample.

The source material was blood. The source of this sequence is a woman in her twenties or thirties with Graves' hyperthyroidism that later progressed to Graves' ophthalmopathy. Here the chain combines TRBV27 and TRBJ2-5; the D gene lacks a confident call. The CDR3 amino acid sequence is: CASSPRWQQQETQYF. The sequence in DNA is TGTGCCAGCAGCCCCAGGTGGCAGCAACAAGAGACCCAGTACTTC.